The TCR beta chain described here comes from a study of ipilimumab plus nivolumab after autologous stem cell transplantation. About the research overall: The DLBCL group included primary refractory and relapsed cases.

Some clones are missing from TCRdb's copy, which holds only in-frame ones; the method was immunoSEQ multiplex PCR. The sample holds 17,000 or so clones, approximately 71% seen once. Starting 14 to 28 days after autologous transplant, ipilimumab 1 mg/kg was given. The CDR3 runs to 14 residues. The germline CDR1 and CDR2 sequences are SGHRS and YFSETQ. The V gene lost 4 bases and the J gene lost 2 bases, with 13 bases spanning the gap. This clonotype was sampled from a male donor with diffuse large B-cell lymphoma. The chain carries TRBV5-1 and TRBJ2-7; D gene ambiguous. The starting material was PBMCs, obtained in a trial of ipilimumab plus nivolumab as post-transplant consolidation. This chain's CDR3 is CASSPSYRTYEQYF. In DNA, the CDR3 is TGCGCCAGCAGCCCCTCCTACCGTACCTACGAGCAGTACTTC.